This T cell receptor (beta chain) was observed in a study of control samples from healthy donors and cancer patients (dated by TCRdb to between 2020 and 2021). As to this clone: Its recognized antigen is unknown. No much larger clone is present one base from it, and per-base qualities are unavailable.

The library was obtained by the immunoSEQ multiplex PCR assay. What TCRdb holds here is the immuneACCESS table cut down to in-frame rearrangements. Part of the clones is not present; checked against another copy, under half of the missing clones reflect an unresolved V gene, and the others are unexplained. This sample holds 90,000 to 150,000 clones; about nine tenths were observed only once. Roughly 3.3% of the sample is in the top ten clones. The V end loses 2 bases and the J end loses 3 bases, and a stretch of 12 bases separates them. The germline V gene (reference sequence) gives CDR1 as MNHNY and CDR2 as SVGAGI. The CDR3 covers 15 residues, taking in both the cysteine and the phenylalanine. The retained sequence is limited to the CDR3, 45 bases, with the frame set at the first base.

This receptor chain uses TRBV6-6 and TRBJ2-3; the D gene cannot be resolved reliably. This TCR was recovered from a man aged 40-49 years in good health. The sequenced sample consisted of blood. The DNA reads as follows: TGTGCCAGCAGTTACAGACCCCCCGGGACAGATACGCAGTATTTT. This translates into CASSYRPPGTDTQYF.